These T cell receptor beta chains were read from a single sample in a study of cytomegalovirus exposure and HLA in healthy donors. TCRdb keeps only in-frame clones here, not all; method: immunoSEQ multiplex PCR. The profile shows around 150,000 clones, 80% of them singletons. The sequencing input was PBMCs. These receptors came from a man between 18 and 35 years old in good health and CMV-seropositive. CDR3s include the opening cysteine and the closing phenylalanine or tryptophan. The D gene is left open where the match is weak.

d_call	v_call	j_call	cdr3_length	cdr3_aa
TRBD1	TRBV11-2	TRBJ2-5	14	CASSRDRAAETQYF
.	TRBV6-5	TRBJ1-1	14	CASSYSAGNTEAFF
.	TRBV5-6	TRBJ1-4	12	CASSSRLEKLFF
.	TRBV6-5	TRBJ2-7	16	CASSYTTGLGSYEQYF
TRBD2	TRBV19	TRBJ2-3	15	CASKIASGSADTQYF
.	TRBV13	TRBJ1-5	14	CASSSRHLNQPQHF
TRBD2	TRBV18	TRBJ2-3	16	CASSPGLAGGTNTQYF
.	TRBV6-1	TRBJ1-1	15	CASTPRVGPGDEAFF
TRBD2	TRBV5-4	TRBJ2-7	15	CASSLTSGRGYEQYF
TRBD1	TRBV11-3	TRBJ2-3	16	CASSTRDSSPTDTQYF
.	TRBV19	TRBJ2-6	15	CASSAQGAGANVLTF
.	TRBV7-2	TRBJ1-5	16	CASSLEARTVNQPQHF
TRBD2	TRBV9	TRBJ2-7	16	CASSVSSGGASYEQYF
TRBD1	TRBV6-1	TRBJ1-2	15	CASSESDRANYGYTF
.	TRBV27	TRBJ2-7	13	CASSLSPTYEQYF
TRBD1	TRBV2	TRBJ2-7	15	CASREPTQGTGEQYF
TRBD1	TRBV30	TRBJ2-7	13	CAWSLGQGYEQYF
.	TRBV5-5	TRBJ2-3	13	CASSFPYTDTQYF
TRBD1	TRBV6-1	TRBJ1-5	15	CASSVAGTGVRPQHF
.	TRBV18	TRBJ2-2	13	CASSPSRTGELFF
.	TRBV9	TRBJ1-2	13	CASSVAEGYGYTF
TRBD2	TRBV7-2	TRBJ2-1	15	CASSSTSGPYNEQFF
.	TRBV11-1	TRBJ2-1	15	CASSFGGRTYNEQFF
.	TRBV19	TRBJ2-2	15	CASSIQQANTGELFF
TRBD2	TRBV4-3	TRBJ2-2	15	CASSQGGGFTGELFF
TRBD2	TRBV6-5	TRBJ2-7	15	CASSYASGRLYEQYF
TRBD2	TRBV6-1	TRBJ2-7	16	CASSDATGGMAYEQYF
.	TRBV5-6	TRBJ2-6	15	CASSSAGAGANVLTF
TRBD2	TRBV2	TRBJ2-3	14	CASKREWGTDTQYF
TRBD2	TRBV6-1	TRBJ2-7	15	CASIKRGGAPPEQYF
TRBD1	TRBV7-9	TRBJ1-1	14	CASSIQGMNTEAFF
TRBD1	TRBV27	TRBJ1-3	15	CASSPTGGSGNTIYF
TRBD2	TRBV6-1	TRBJ2-2	17	CASSEASGTSGTGELFF
.	TRBV7-3	TRBJ1-1	15	CASSLIPAENTEAFF
TRBD1	TRBV5-1	TRBJ1-1	14	CASSFGTGDTEAFF
.	TRBV5-1	TRBJ2-5	16	CASSTSHTLGEETQYF
.	TRBV19	TRBJ2-3	13	CASSIGVANTQYF
TRBD1	TRBV7-2	TRBJ1-6	15	CASSPVTGTNSPLHF
TRBD2	TRBV13	TRBJ2-1	16	CASSWGGLSENNEQFF
TRBD2	TRBV6-1	TRBJ2-7	14	CASSAAGGPDEQYF
.	TRBV7-2	TRBJ2-1	15	CASSLNGGAYNEQFF
TRBD1	TRBV19	TRBJ1-5	16	CASSQTGAVGNQPQHF
.	TRBV6-1	TRBJ1-2	13	CASSQQGSDGYTF
TRBD2	TRBV19	TRBJ2-5	14	CASTGTSDQETQYF
TRBD1	TRBV29-1	TRBJ1-5	16	CSVVYDRGSGNQPQHF
.	TRBV7-6	TRBJ2-3	13	CASSLVVSDTQYF
.	TRBV5-1	TRBJ1-4	14	CASSSGTLREKLFF
TRBD2	TRBV5-6	TRBJ2-5	14	CASTLSGSQETQYF
TRBD2	TRBV7-3	TRBJ2-1	16	CASSLRVAGGPNEQFF
.	TRBV5-1	TRBJ2-2	17	CASSPHLGAGITGELFF
.	TRBV19	TRBJ1-2	16	CASSIDAGGTSYGYTF
TRBD2	TRBV29-1	TRBJ2-7	13	CSVGGGNSYEQYF
.	TRBV15	TRBJ1-4	15	CATSRDLRSNEKLFF
.	TRBV18	TRBJ2-7	12	CASSRDNYEQYF
.	TRBV5-4	TRBJ2-3	16	CASSLDRQRGTDTQYF